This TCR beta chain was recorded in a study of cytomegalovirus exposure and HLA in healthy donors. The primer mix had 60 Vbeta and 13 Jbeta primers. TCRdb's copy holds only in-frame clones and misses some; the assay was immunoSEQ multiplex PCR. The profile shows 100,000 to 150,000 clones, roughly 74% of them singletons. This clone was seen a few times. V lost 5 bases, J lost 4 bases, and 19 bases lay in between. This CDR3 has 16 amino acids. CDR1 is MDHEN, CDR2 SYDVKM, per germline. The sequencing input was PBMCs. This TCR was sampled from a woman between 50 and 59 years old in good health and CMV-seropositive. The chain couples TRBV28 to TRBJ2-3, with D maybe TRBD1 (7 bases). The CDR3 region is CASSPRGGGGPDTQYF. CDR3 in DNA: TGTGCCAGCAGTCCCCGAGGAGGGGGCGGCCCAGATACGCAGTATTTT.